Here is one T cell receptor beta chain with its context. CDR3 length: 13 amino acids. The V gene lost 4 bases and the J gene lost 5 bases, with 9 bases spanning the gap. CDR1 and CDR2 from the germline V gene are SGHTA and FQGNSA. Participant-reported clinical history was the basis for cohort assignment. Authors' processing steps: Researchers report that nucleated cell counts were estimated from reference gene primer amplification. Clones were sequenced by immunoSEQ multiplex PCR, and TCRdb holds only the in-frame ones, with some missing. Clonal size and the V and J genes are those of that table, whereas D and trimming came from the DNA. The sample lists about 400,000 clones, approximately 90% occurring once. The data derive from a study of blood T cell repertoires in COVID-19.

The chain couples TRBV7-2 to TRBJ2-1; D is perhaps TRBD1 (5 bases). The TCR originated in a woman under 30 with acute COVID-19. The specimen sequenced was PBMCs or T cells enriched from blood (not recorded which). CDR3 loop: CASSSRQNNEQFF. CDR3 bases: TGTGCCAGCAGCTCTAGACAGAACAATGAGCAGTTCTTC.